These 29 T cell receptor beta chains were sequenced from one sample in a study of control samples from healthy donors and cancer patients. Data came from immunoSEQ multiplex PCR; TCRdb stores just in-frame clones and leaves some out. The table has tens of thousands of clones, about 87% seen once; the top ten hold approximately 15%. Sequencing was carried out using blood. The receptors originated from a woman in her 70s in good health.

The chain employs TRBV28 and TRBJ1-5, with D perhaps TRBD1 (5 bases). Per the germline V gene, CDR1 is MDHEN and CDR2 is SYDVKM. The CDR3 spans 17 residues. Deletions cut 3 bases from V and 0 bases from J, with 15 bases between. The CDR3 sequence is CASSFGSGHYSNQPQHF. The CDR3 DNA follows: TGTGCCAGCAGTTTTGGAAGCGGACATTATAGCAATCAGCCCCAGCATTTT.

The chain is built from TRBV7-9 and TRBJ2-3; D is tentatively TRBD1 or TRBD2 (7 bases each). V lost 7 bases and J lost 4, with 12 bases in between. The CDR3 has 13 residues. Germline-derived CDR1 and CDR2 are SEHNR and FQNEAQ (reference sequence). This CDR3 is CASNQGGADTQYF. The CDR3 coding sequence is TGTGCCAGCAACCAGGGGGGGGCAGATACGCAGTATTTT.

CDR3 sequence reads: CASSLGETQYF. In DNA form, the CDR3 reads TGTGCCAGCAGCTTGGGAGAGACCCAGTACTTC. The chain carries TRBV11-2 and TRBJ2-5; D not resolved. CDR1 is SGHAT and CDR2 is FQNNGV in the germline V gene. Between the trimmed V and J ends, which lost 3 bases and 4 bases, there was a span of 3 bases. The CDR3 loop spans 11 amino acids.

The chain combines TRBV6-5 with TRBJ1-6; no clear D gene. V was pared by 0 bases and J by 8 bases, with 2 bases between. Germline lookup yields CDR1 MNHEY and CDR2 SVGAGI. The CDR3 runs to 12 residues. The CDR3 is CASSYSDSPLHF. DNA of the CDR3: TGTGCCAGCAGTTACTCAGATTCACCCCTCCACTTT.

The chain couples TRBV3-1 (or the pseudogene TRBV3-2) to TRBJ1-2, with D perhaps TRBD1 (5 bases). The CDR3 extends over 17 amino acids. V dropped 2 bases and J dropped 3 bases, with 19 bases sitting between them. Germline CDR1 is LGHDT and CDR2 is YNNKEL (reference sequence). The CDR3 DNA reads as TGTGCCAGCAGCCAATATTCCAGGGCTACAAAAGACTATGGCTACACCTTC. It translates to CASSQYSRATKDYGYTF.

CDR3 protein: CASSTDRRPYGYTF. CDR3 in DNA: TGTGCCAGCAGCACGGACCGGCGACCGTATGGCTACACCTTC. V is TRBV5-6 and J is TRBJ1-2, with D unclear. CDR3 length: 14 amino acids. V was cut by 4 bases and J by 5 bases, with 15 bases left in between. Germline CDR1 and CDR2: SGHDT and YYEEEE.

CDR3 coding DNA: TGTGCCACCGGAGAGCGTGGGCCTGAGCAGTTCTTC. Amino acid sequence: CATGERGPEQFF. This sequence joins TRBV24-1 and TRBJ2-1; D gene ambiguous. The V gene's germline CDR1 is KGHDR and CDR2 SFDVKD. The CDR3 spans 12 residues. Trimming took 9 bases from V and 9 from J, leaving 14 bases between them.

The chain recombines TRBV24-1 with TRBJ2-5, with 10 bases aligning to TRBD1. This CDR3 contains 16 residues. The germline V gene encodes CDR1 KGHDR and CDR2 SFDVKD. The J segment lost 1 base and the V segment lost 4 bases, leaving 5 bases of the junction unmatched. The CDR3 bases are TGTGCCACCAGTGACGCGGGACAGGGGATCCAAGAGACCCAGTACTTC. As protein: CATSDAGQGIQETQYF.

The rearrangement uses TRBV5-1 and TRBJ2-1; D is undetermined. CDR3 length: 13 residues. CDR1 is SGHRS, CDR2 YFSETQ, per germline. V lost 3 bases to trimming and J lost 9 bases, with 13 bases between them. The CDR3 protein is CASSYQERSEQFF. DNA of the CDR3: TGCGCCAGCAGCTATCAGGAACGCAGTGAGCAGTTCTTC. The whole variable domain, remainder taken from reference TRBV5-1 and TRBJ2-1, is KAGVTQTPRYLIKTRGQQVTLSCSPISGHRSVSWYQQTPGQGLQFLFEYFSETQRNKGNFPGRFSGRQFSNSRSEMNVSTLELGDSALYLCASSYQERSEQFFGPGTRLTVL.

This chain uses TRBV20-1 with TRBJ1-2; maybe TRBD1 (5 bases). With 3 bases removed from V and 8 bases from J, the gap between germline ends came to 10 bases. The CDR3 is made up of 11 amino acids. CDR1 and CDR2 (germline): DFQATT, SNEGSKA (reference sequence). The CDR3: CSASETVGYTF. CDR3 DNA sequence: TGCAGTGCTAGTGAGACAGTCGGCTACACCTTC.

The chain employs TRBV10-3 and TRBJ2-5; D not resolved. Germline V CDR1 and CDR2: ENHRY, SYGVKD. V shed 1 base and J shed 3 bases, with 6 bases lying between them. The CDR3 is made up of 13 amino acids. CDR3 bases: TGTGCCATCAGTGAGTTATCGGAAGAGACCCAGTACTTC. Amino acids: CAISELSEETQYF.

The chain has TRBV7-2 and TRBJ2-3; 10 bases align to TRBD2. This CDR3 has 16 amino acids. Trimming took 3 bases from V and 0 from J; bases not matched to a gene: 3. CDR1 and CDR2 (germline): SGHTA, FQGNSA. The CDR3 is CASSLGLASSTDTQYF. The CDR3 DNA sequence: TGTGCCAGCAGCTTGGGACTAGCGTCTAGCACAGATACGCAGTATTTT.

The V and J genes are TRBV30 and TRBJ2-7; possibly TRBD2 for D (6 bases). This CDR3 spans 15 amino acids. The V gene's germline CDR1 is GTSNPN and CDR2 SVGIG (reference sequence). V was pared by 1 base and J by 0 bases, with 13 bases between. CDR3 sequence reads: CAWSAGTPASYEQYF. CDR3 nucleotide sequence: TGTGCCTGGAGTGCTGGGACTCCCGCCTCCTACGAGCAGTACTTC.

The rearrangement joins TRBV7-2 to TRBJ2-5; unclear D gene. Germline CDR1 SGHTA, CDR2 FQGNSA. The CDR3 consists of 13 residues. V lost 1 base and J 4 bases, leaving 7 bases between the germline ends. CDR3 coding DNA: TGTGCCAGCAGCTTAGATAGGCCAGAGACCCAGTACTTC. Protein sequence: CASSLDRPETQYF.

The rearrangement uses TRBV14 and TRBJ1-3; D is possibly TRBD1 (5 bases). Germline assignment: CDR1 SGHDN and CDR2 FVKESK. V lost 3 bases and J 2 bases, leaving 5 bases between the germline ends. The CDR3 covers 13 residues. In nucleotides, the CDR3 is TGTGCCAGCAGCCAGGGGCCTGGAAACACCATATATTTT. It is translated as CASSQGPGNTIYF.

The chain links TRBV6-1 to TRBJ2-1; possibly TRBD1 for D (6 bases). Germline CDR1 and CDR2: MNHNS and SASEGT. V was trimmed by 0 bases and J by 9 bases, leaving 12 bases between them. The CDR3 spans 14 residues. CDR3: CASSEATGQGEQFF. The CDR3 coding sequence is TGTGCCAGCAGTGAAGCGACAGGACAAGGTGAGCAGTTCTTC.

V and J are TRBV6-5 and TRBJ2-2; TRBD2 might be the D (6 bases). CDR1 is MNHEY, CDR2 SVGAGI, per germline. The CDR3 runs 16 residues. Trimming removed 2 bases at V and 6 bases at J, with 16 bases between. The CDR3: CASSYREGLLPGELFF. The DNA for the CDR3 is TGTGCCAGCAGTTACCGAGAGGGACTTCTCCCCGGGGAGCTGTTTTTT.

The chain couples TRBV14 to TRBJ1-1; no clear D gene. Germline loops: CDR1 SGHDN, CDR2 FVKESK. There are 11 residues in the CDR3. V lost 9 bases and J 1 base, leaving 6 bases between the germline ends. CDR3 in DNA: TGTGCCAGTGGGAAGAACACTGAAGCTTTCTTT. Its translation is CASGKNTEAFF.

V is TRBV2 and J is TRBJ1-1, with D unresolved. The CDR3 loop spans 13 amino acids. CDR1 SNHLY and CDR2 FYNNEI come from the germline V gene. V lost 3 bases, J lost 3 bases, and 8 bases lay in between. The CDR3 is CASSDLAHTEAFF. The CDR3 region has the DNA TGTGCCAGCAGTGATCTGGCGCACACTGAAGCTTTCTTT.

CDR3 region: CASSFPGETYEQYF. CDR3 DNA sequence: TGTGCCAGCAGCTTCCCCGGGGAAACCTACGAGCAGTACTTC. This chain joins TRBV5-5 and TRBJ2-7; D may be TRBD2 (5 bases). Trimming removed 2 bases at V and 2 bases at J, with 11 bases between. This CDR3 is 14 amino acids long. Germline CDR1 and CDR2: SGHKS and YYEKEE (reference sequence).

This clone turned up a few times. The chain employs TRBV10-3 and TRBJ1-2; weak D call: TRBD1 (6 bases). V lost 5 bases to trimming and J lost 7 bases, with 20 bases between them. CDR3 length: 15 residues. Per the germline V gene, CDR1 is ENHRY and CDR2 is SYGVKD. CDR3 protein: CAISNSGTGGGGYTF. The CDR3 nucleotides are TGTGCCATCAGTAATTCCGGGACTGGAGGGGGTGGCTACACCTTC.

This chain connects TRBV5-5 to TRBJ2-7; TRBD2 matches 14 bases. The trim removed 5 bases at V and 4 bases at J, leaving 8 bases unmatched. The germline CDR1 and CDR2 sequences are SGHKS and YYEKEE (reference sequence). This CDR3 spans 16 amino acids. The CDR3 is CASRYSGTSGSYEQYF. CDR3 nucleotide sequence: TGTGCCAGCAGATATTCCGGGACTAGCGGGAGTTACGAGCAGTACTTC.

The V gene is TRBV10-3, the J gene TRBJ2-1; D is ambiguous. V dropped 2 bases and J dropped 6 bases, with 5 bases sitting between them. The CDR3 is 12 amino acids. The V gene's germline CDR1 is ENHRY and CDR2 SYGVKD. The CDR3 region has the DNA TGTGCCATCAGTGAGCGGACCAATGAGCAGTTCTTC. It translates to CAISERTNEQFF.

This clone is a singleton in its sample. The chain carries TRBV2 and TRBJ2-3; D unresolved. The V end was cut by 0 bases, the J end by 2 bases, with 6 bases between. The CDR3 length is 14 residues. Germline loops: CDR1 SNHLY, CDR2 FYNNEI. The CDR3 DNA sequence: TGTGCCAGCAGTGAAGCGCCGGCCACAGATACGCAGTATTTT. Protein product: CASSEAPATDTQYF.

The rearrangement links TRBV27 to TRBJ1-2; 7 bases fit TRBD1. V shed 3 bases and J 8 bases; nucleotides not matched to a gene: 6. This CDR3 contains 13 residues. Germline V gene lookup returns CDR1 MNHEY and CDR2 SMNVEV (reference sequence). The CDR3 spells CASSFPQGDGYTF. For the CDR3, the DNA is TGTGCCAGCAGTTTCCCGCAGGGGGACGGCTACACCTTC.

The V and J genes are TRBV15 and TRBJ2-3; D remains ambiguous. Germline V gene data show CDR1 as LNHNV and CDR2 as YYDKDF (reference sequence). The CDR3 consists of 13 residues. Trimming shortened V by 1 base and J by 2 bases, and 4 bases separated the two germline ends. The CDR3 protein is CATSRVFTDTQYF. CDR3 sequence (DNA): TGTGCCACCAGCAGAGTCTTCACAGATACGCAGTATTTT.

In regard to this clone: The limits of the CDR3 on the DNA are not certain, so only TCRdb's listed CDR3 is given. J is TRBJ1-2 and V is TRBV5-8. The CDR3 has 13 residues if both end residues are counted. The germline CDR1 and CDR2 sequences are SGHTS and YDEGEE. The CDR3: CASSLSFGAGYTF.

This clone was counted between two and nine times. The genes are TRBV6-2 or TRBV6-3 and TRBJ1-5; the D gene is possibly TRBD1 (6 bases). The CDR3 extends over 15 amino acids. Germline-derived CDR1 and CDR2 are MNHEY and SVGEGT. Trimming stripped 4 bases from V and 5 bases from J, with 15 bases between. The CDR3 region has the DNA TGTGCCAGCAGTTTACGAGCTCCAGGGGATCAGCCCCAGCATTTT. This gives the protein CASSLRAPGDQPQHF.

The V and J genes are TRBV5-1 and TRBJ1-3; perhaps TRBD1 as D (5 bases). In germline, CDR1 is SGHRS, CDR2 YFSETQ. The CDR3 consists of 20 residues. V dropped 4 bases and J dropped 4 bases, with 30 bases sitting between them. CDR3 nucleotides: TGCGCCAGCAGCCCAGAGCAGGGCGAATATCTTCCGAGCTCCGGAAACACCATATATTTT. Protein sequence: CASSPEQGEYLPSSGNTIYF.